Each of the 11 T cell receptor beta chains below was sequenced from the same sample in a study of CD4+ T cells in melanoma. Here immunoSEQ multiplex PCR was the method, and the copy in TCRdb shows in-frame clones only, minus some. The sample has 45,000 or so clones, nearly 90% seen once. The sample consisted of peripheral blood. The source is a human donor with melanoma.

The rearrangement joins TRBV29-1 to TRBJ1-2; 7 bases are shared with TRBD1. This CDR3 has 14 residues. Germline V CDR1 and CDR2: SQVTM, ANQGSEA. Unmatched junction bases numbered 12, after V lost 7 bases and J lost 4 bases. The CDR3 region has the DNA TGCAGCGCTATGACAGGGATAAAGGGCTATGGCTACACCTTC. This gives the protein CSAMTGIKGYGYTF.

CDR3 sequence (DNA): TGTGCCAGCAGCGTTTTCGCGGGGGCGGCCGGGGAGCTGTTTTTT. Amino acid sequence: CASSVFAGAAGELFF. The rearrangement links TRBV7-3 to TRBJ2-2; the D gene is possibly TRBD2 (7 bases). The CDR3 extends over 15 amino acids. The germline V gene has CDR1 SGHTA and CDR2 FQGTGA. V lost 5 bases and J 6 bases, leaving 16 bases between the germline ends.

J is TRBJ1-1 and V is TRBV19; D gene ambiguous. The V end lost 5 bases, the J end lost 8 bases, and 12 bases lay between the germline ends. CDR1 and CDR2 (germline): LNHDA, SQIVND (reference sequence). The CDR3 length is 12 residues. CDR3 sequence: CASSVPGAEAFF. In DNA, the CDR3 is TGTGCCAGTAGTGTGCCGGGAGCCGAAGCTTTCTTT.

The rearrangement joins TRBV27 to TRBJ1-1; D possibly corresponds to TRBD1 (6 bases). Germline V gene lookup returns CDR1 MNHEY and CDR2 SMNVEV (reference sequence). The CDR3 extends over 12 amino acids. Trimming left V 9 bases short and J 8 bases short, with 16 bases between. CDR3 in amino acids: CASGSTGTEAFF. CDR3 nucleotide sequence: TGTGCCAGTGGATCTACAGGGACCGAAGCTTTCTTT.

This chain uses TRBV2 with TRBJ2-5; D is unclear. The CDR3 totals 14 residues. V was shortened by 5 bases and J by 5 bases, with 15 bases between the two germline ends. Germline V gene data show CDR1 as SNHLY and CDR2 as FYNNEI. The chain's CDR3 is CASSSPKGPETQYF. The CDR3 bases are TGTGCCAGCAGTTCCCCAAAAGGACCGGAGACCCAGTACTTC. Together with reference TRBV2 and TRBJ2-5, the CDR3 gives the full variable domain: EPEVTQTPSHQVTQMGQEVILRCVPISNHLYFYWYRQILGQKVEFLVSFYNNEISEKSEIFDDQFSVERPDGSNFTLKIRSTKLEDSAMYFCASSSPKGPETQYFGPGTRLLVL.

The CDR3 protein is CASSLYDRGTDTQYF. The CDR3 DNA sequence: TGCGCCAGCAGCTTGTACGACAGAGGCACAGATACGCAGTATTTT. V usage is TRBV5-1 and J usage is TRBJ2-3; possible D gene TRBD1, 5 bases. V was pared by 1 base and J by 1 base, with 10 bases between. The CDR3 length is 15 residues. Germline CDR1 SGHRS, CDR2 YFSETQ.

The V call is TRBV27, the J call TRBJ1-1; D not certain. Trimming took off 6 bases at V and 2 bases at J, with 16 bases between the two ends. The CDR3 loop spans 15 amino acids. Germline V gene data show CDR1 as MNHEY and CDR2 as SMNVEV (reference sequence). CDR3 loop: CASRTYPALNTEAFF. Written as DNA, the CDR3 is TGTGCCAGCAGGACTTATCCAGCACTAAACACTGAAGCTTTCTTT.

The chain joins TRBV7-6 to TRBJ2-2; 10 bases map to TRBD1. With 3 bases clipped from V and 6 bases from J, the junction kept 7 bases outside the gene matches. The CDR3 extends over 16 amino acids. In germline, CDR1 is SGHVS, CDR2 FNYEAQ. The CDR3 bases are TGTGCCAGCAGCTTTTGGGATGGACAGGGGGCCGGGGAGCTGTTTTTT. The encoded protein is CASSFWDGQGAGELFF.

This sequence joins TRBV6-5 and TRBJ1-2, with a possible D match to TRBD1 (5 bases). Trimming took off 5 bases at V and 2 bases at J, with 12 bases between the two ends. This CDR3 is 14 amino acids long. Per germline, CDR1 MNHEY and CDR2 SVGAGI. The CDR3 bases are TGTGCCAGCAGTCCGGGGGGAGAGAACTATGGCTACACCTTC. Translation gives CASSPGGENYGYTF.

The V call is TRBV5-1, the J call TRBJ2-5; D call uncertain. Germline V gene data show CDR1 as SGHRS and CDR2 as YFSETQ. The CDR3 runs to 11 residues. Trimming shortened V by 4 bases and J by 1 base, and 2 bases separated the two germline ends. CDR3 in DNA: TGCGCCAGCAGCGCCCAAGAGACCCAGTACTTC. The encoded protein is CASSAQETQYF.

The V and J genes are TRBV28 and TRBJ1-2; perhaps TRBD1 as D (5 bases). V lost 6 bases and J 1 base, leaving 9 bases between the germline ends. Germline V lookup: CDR1 MDHEN, CDR2 SYDVKM. The CDR3 has 13 residues. The CDR3 protein is CASRGDFNYGYTF. The DNA of the CDR3 is TGTGCCAGCAGGGGGGATTTTAACTATGGCTACACCTTC.